This TCR beta chain was sequenced in a study of blood T cells in healthy people across ages. Germline CDR1 is SGHTA and CDR2 is FQGNSA. V lost 1 base to trimming and J lost 5 bases; unmatched junction nucleotides: 4. This CDR3 spans 16 amino acids. Per sample, no less than 5 micrograms of total RNA were extracted. This clonotype was seen a few times. It was with a sample-barcoded 5' primer and a J-beta primer mix that a second PCR of roughly 7 to 11 cycles was run. Every single cDNA molecule received a tag from a template-switch adaptor with 12 random nucleotides. Via MiXCR, TCRdb re-called the 5' RACE reads, giving one row per CDR3 protein. Of about 640,000 distinct CDR3 sequences listed, under 65% are singletons.

The rearrangement joins TRBV7-2 to TRBJ2-3; TRBD2 agrees at 12 bases. Material for sequencing was blood. This receptor was taken from a man aged 55 to 70 in good health. The chain's CDR3 is CASSLGTSGVGDTQYF. The DNA of the CDR3 is TGTGCCAGCAGCTTAGGGACTAGCGGGGTGGGAGATACGCAGTATTTT.